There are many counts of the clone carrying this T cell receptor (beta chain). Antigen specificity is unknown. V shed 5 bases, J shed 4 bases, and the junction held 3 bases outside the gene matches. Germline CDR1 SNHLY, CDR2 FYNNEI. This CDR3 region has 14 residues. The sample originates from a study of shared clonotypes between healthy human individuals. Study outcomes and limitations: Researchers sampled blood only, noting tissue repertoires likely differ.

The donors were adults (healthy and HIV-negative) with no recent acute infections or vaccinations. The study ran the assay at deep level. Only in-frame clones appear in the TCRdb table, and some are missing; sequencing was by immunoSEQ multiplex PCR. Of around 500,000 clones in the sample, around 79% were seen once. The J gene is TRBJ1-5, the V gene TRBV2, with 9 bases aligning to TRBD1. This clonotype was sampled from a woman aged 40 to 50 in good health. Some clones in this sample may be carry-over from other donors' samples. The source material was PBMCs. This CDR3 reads CASSQDRGNQPQHF. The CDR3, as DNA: TGTGCCAGCAGTCAAGACAGGGGGAATCAGCCCCAGCATTTT.